What follows is one TCR beta chain and its context. The antigen this receptor binds is unknown. It has no much larger one-base neighbor in the sample; base qualities were not kept. This entry comes from a study of technical replicates of blood from a few donors (dated 2017 in TCRdb). The germline V gene (reference sequence) supplies CDR1 LNHDA and CDR2 SQIVND. From the cysteine through the phenylalanine, the CDR3 covers 14 amino acids. Only the CDR3 part of the read is kept: 42 bases, read in frame from the first base. The germline ends are 9 bases apart after V is trimmed by 3 bases and J by 1 base. The library was generated by the immunoSEQ multiplex PCR assay. TCRdb limited this immuneACCESS table to in-frame rearrangements with V and J called. A share of clones is missing; checked studies link under half to unresolved V genes, and the rest is unexplained. In all, the sample holds 60,000 to 90,000 clones, and 85% to 95% of those were seen once. Less than 0.5% of the sample comes from the top ten.

The sequence is built from TRBV19 and TRBJ1-1, with no confidently assigned D gene. Sequencing used T cells isolated from PBMCs. The source is a human donor in good health. At the DNA level, the sequence is TGTGCCAGTAGTATGTTCGGGGAGAACACTGAAGCTTTCTTT. Translated, it reads CASSMFGENTEAFF. When the CDR3 is completed using the reference TRBV19 and TRBJ1-1 genes on either side, the full variable domain is DGGITQSPKYLFRKEGQNVTLSCEQNLNHDAMYWYRQDPGQGLRLIYYSQIVNDFQKGDIAEGYSVSREKKESFPLTVTSAQKNPTAFYLCASSMFGENTEAFFGQGTRLTVV.